This T cell receptor (beta chain) was identified during a study of cytomegalovirus exposure and HLA in healthy donors (dated by TCRdb to 2016 to 2017). Some background on the complete study: The roughly 670 repertoires of the first cohort and the 120 validation repertoires were produced on the same platform, according to a later analysis. The study aimed to test whether cataloging public T cell receptors could reveal signatures of past pathogen exposure. In addition to the first cohort of approximately 670 subjects, a separate validation cohort of 130 or so different subjects was used. To predict cytomegalovirus infection status, the study combined high-throughput TCR immunosequencing, statistical association of individual TCRs with disease status, and machine learning. The paper's findings and limits, for the study overall: While some public TCRs were present in many individuals, most TCR sequences turned up only very rarely across donors. The classifier was reported to diagnose cytomegalovirus status with high specificity and sensitivity in both the original cohort and the validation cohort. In vitro tests confirmed that three of the cytomegalovirus-associated TCR beta chains recognize cytomegalovirus antigens. A later analysis found that TCRs clustered in the first cohort also tended to co-occur in the approximately 120 validation repertoires, with approximately 95% of cluster scores above 0. According to the authors, the approach could potentially be generalized to other disease states and immunological phenotypes. All 120 or so repertoires were used to score co-occurrence in the validation cohort in a later analysis, because that analysis had no HLA typing for the cohort. A total of 150 to 200 TCR beta chains were listed by the study as associated with cytomegalovirus.

Concerning this clone itself: Its antigen is unknown. The sample holds no much larger clone one base away, and base qualities are not on file.

Separate from the approximately 730-subject first cohort, the validation cohort of about 130 subjects was the group to which the donors belonged. Taken from cysteine to phenylalanine, the CDR3 has 11 residues. The sequence is cut down to CDR3 DNA, 33 bases in frame from base 1. Based on the germline V gene (reference sequence), the CDR1 and CDR2 sequences are GTSNPN and SVGIG. V drops 2 bases and J drops 7 bases, leaving 6 bases in between. Library generation was performed with the immunoSEQ multiplex PCR assay. Concerning the study's data processing: A statistical classification framework was built for diagnosing cytomegalovirus status from the catalog of TCR beta chain sequences. This immuneACCESS table, as held by TCRdb, lists in-frame sequences with V and J called but not all clones. Of the missing ones, under half trace to an unresolved V gene in checked studies; the others have no known cause. Clone size and V and J calls were adopted from that table, with D and trimming inferred from the DNA. A total of roughly 130,000 clones appear in this sample, 70% to 90% of them only once. About 1.5% of the sample is in the top ten clones.

The receptor was isolated from a young woman in good health and CMV-seronegative. Rearrangement joined TRBV30 to TRBJ2-1; the D gene lacks a confident call. Sequenced input: PBMCs. The nucleotide sequence is TGTGCCTGGAGTCGAGCTAATGAGCAGTTCTTC. Protein translation: CAWSRANEQFF.